This T cell receptor beta chain was captured in a study of T cell responses to AZD1222 COVID-19 vaccine. Study background: Both about-4-week and about-12-week second-dose recipients were combined. Study outcomes and limitations: Baseline seropositivity occurred in only a handful of AZD1222 recipients. Possibly, clonal diversity was underestimated; donors were largely white British and included more females.

CDR1 SGHTA and CDR2 FQGNSA come from the germline V gene. CDR3 size: 13 residues. Germline trimming cut 6 bases from V and 2 bases from J; bases unmatched to any gene: 3. The protocol was immunoSEQ multiplex PCR, while the TCRdb copy is restricted to in-frame clones and leaves out a portion. The repertoire holds 100,000 to 150,000 clones, 80% to 90% seen once, with about 5.4% in the top ten. Remarks on this clone: The antigen is unknown.

The chain is built from TRBV7-2 and TRBJ1-2; 7 bases line up with TRBD1. Sequencing was performed on peripheral blood, taken on day 0 of AZD1222 vaccination. This receptor was taken from an adult in good health. CDR3 residues: CASSVQGNYGYTF. The CDR3 nucleotides read TGTGCCAGCAGTGTACAGGGGAACTATGGCTACACCTTC.